This T cell receptor (beta chain) was sequenced during a study of identical twins. Study findings and constraints: The conclusions drew on cross-sectional statistical analysis instead of tracking the same donors. Twin-shared out-of-frame alpha sequences were enriched for low generation probability. Out-of-frame TCR alpha sharing observed in monozygotic twins exceeded model estimates.

Trimming shortened V by 9 bases and J by 1 base, and 12 bases separated the two germline ends. The CDR3 consists of 14 residues. CDR1 and CDR2 from the germline V gene are SNHLY and FYNNEI. TCRdb analysed the 5' RACE reads with MiXCR anew, one entry per CDR3 protein. Of 1.5 million or so distinct CDR3 sequences listed, about 30% are singletons. Concerning this clonotype: Antigen specificity is unknown.

Every sampled donor was Caucasian and healthy. The chain carries TRBV2 and TRBJ2-2; D may correspond to TRBD1 or TRBD2 (5 bases each). This TCR was sampled from a newborn girl in good health. The sequenced sample consisted of cord blood. The CDR3 loop is CARGSRENTGELFF. CDR3 bases: TGTGCCAGGGGGAGCAGGGAGAACACCGGGGAGCTGTTTTTT.